A selection of T cell receptor beta chains follows, all from one sample in a study of CD8 T cells in ankylosing spondylitis. MiXCR, run by TCRdb on the 5' RACE reads, gives a single entry per CDR3 protein. The table records about 180,000 distinct CDR3 sequences, around 8.9% of them present only once. Sequencing input: blood, either unsorted or a sorted T cell fraction (not recorded which). Receptors were obtained from a female donor with ankylosing spondylitis or in good health (not recorded which). Each CDR3 is given with its conserved first and last residue. D genes are given only for firm matches. Where a row states a size, it is once, few, many or the class of an expanded clone; other rows omit it.

few,TRBV7-2,TRBJ2-3,TRBD2,CASSSVAGEGDTQYF,TGTGCCAGCAGCTCAGTAGCGGGAGAGGGAGATACGCAGTATTTT
NA,TRBV11-2,TRBJ2-2,TRBD2,CASSFLRPTSGRGTGELFF,TGTGCCAGCAGCTTCTTACGCCCGACTAGCGGGAGGGGGACCGGGGAGCTGTTTTTT
NA,TRBV20-1,TRBJ1-5,NA,CSASLTGKGEANQPQHF,TGCAGTGCTAGCCTAACAGGGAAGGGGGAAGCCAATCAGCCCCAGCATTTT
NA,TRBV13,TRBJ1-1,TRBD1,CASKQGSNEAFF,TGTGCCAGCAAACAGGGGTCCAATGAAGCTTTCTTT
NA,TRBV6-5,TRBJ2-1,TRBD2,CASSYSLAGADNEQFF,TGTGCCAGCAGTTACTCTCTAGCGGGAGCTGACAATGAGCAGTTCTTC
NA,TRBV27,TRBJ1-5,NA,CASTHWGPSKPQHF,TGTGCCAGCACCCATTGGGGACCGTCCAAACCCCAGCATTTT
few,TRBV10-3,TRBJ2-2,NA,CAISESDGELFF,TGTGCCATCAGTGAGTCCGACGGGGAGCTGTTTTTT
NA,TRBV13,TRBJ2-1,NA,CASSLGPGGQGSNEQFF,TGTGCCAGCAGCTTAGGTCCCGGGGGCCAGGGAAGCAATGAGCAGTTCTTC
many,TRBV6-2/TRBV6-3,TRBJ2-1,NA,CASNQERPNEQFF,TGTGCCAGCAACCAGGAGAGGCCCAATGAGCAGTTCTTC
few,TRBV27,TRBJ2-5,NA,CASSFVPPTPETQYF,TGTGCCAGCAGTTTTGTGCCACCTACCCCAGAGACCCAGTACTTC
NA,TRBV11-1,TRBJ2-1,NA,CASSSTPDGASRSNEQFF,TGTGCCAGCAGCTCAACTCCGGACGGGGCGAGTCGGAGTAATGAGCAGTTCTTC
few,TRBV12-3/TRBV12-4,TRBJ2-7,NA,CASSLKGGPRGEQYF,TGTGCCAGCAGTCTTAAGGGCGGGCCTCGGGGCGAGCAGTACTTC
NA,TRBV2,TRBJ2-3,NA,CASSDLLGATDTQYF,TGTGCCAGCAGTGATCTTTTAGGAGCCACAGATACGCAGTATTTT
many,TRBV11-2,TRBJ2-5,TRBD2,CASSLGLAGANPGETQYF,TGTGCCAGCAGCTTAGGACTAGCGGGAGCCAACCCGGGGGAGACCCAGTACTTC
few,TRBV20-1,TRBJ1-2,TRBD1,CSARTGENYGYTF,TGCAGTGCAAGGACAGGGGAGAACTATGGCTACACCTTC
many,TRBV4-3,TRBJ1-6,TRBD1,CASSQETGVNSPLHF,TGCGCCAGCAGCCAAGAGACAGGGGTTAATTCACCCCTCCACTTT
NA,TRBV7-9,TRBJ2-2,NA,CASSLEPNTGELFF,TGTGCCAGCAGCTTAGAACCGAACACCGGGGAGCTGTTTTTT
few,TRBV7-6,TRBJ2-3,TRBD2,CASSPLYRGGPADTQYF,TGTGCCAGCAGCCCGCTTTATAGGGGAGGGCCTGCAGATACGCAGTATTTT
NA,TRBV5-5,TRBJ1-5,NA,CAMGPASNQPQHF,TGTGCCATGGGCCCCGCTTCCAATCAGCCCCAGCATTTT
few,TRBV9,TRBJ2-3,NA,CASSVGNRHSTDTQYF,TGTGCCAGCAGCGTAGGGAACAGGCACAGCACAGATACGCAGTATTTT
few,TRBV13,TRBJ1-1,NA,CASSLLNGGEAFF,TGTGCCAGCAGCTTACTGAATGGCGGAGAAGCTTTCTTT
few,TRBV27,TRBJ2-7,NA,CASSHGLSYEQYF,TGTGCCAGCAGTCACGGCCTGAGCTACGAGCAGTACTTC
NA,TRBV30,TRBJ2-7,NA,CAWSLTDYEQYF,TGTGCCTGGAGTCTGACAGACTACGAGCAGTACTTC
many,TRBV12-3/TRBV12-4,TRBJ1-1,NA,CASSRPGGTEAFF,TGTGCCAGCAGTCGTCCGGGGGGCACTGAAGCTTTCTTT
many,TRBV12-3/TRBV12-4,TRBJ1-2,TRBD1,CASSSGTVSYGYTF,TGTGCCAGCAGTAGCGGGACAGTCTCCTATGGCTACACCTTC